This T cell receptor beta chain originates from a study of shared clonotypes between healthy human individuals. This CDR3 has 14 residues. Trimming took 6 bases from V and 6 from J, leaving 15 bases between them. CDR1 is MNHEY and CDR2 is SVGAGI in the germline V gene. Study-wide results and limits: Sorted-subset samples were not fully sequenced, rarefaction indicated. Shared clonotypes: about 5% naive CD4, about 3.5% naive CD8, roughly 2.4% memory CD4, approximately 0.4% memory CD8.

This clone was detected only once. Its antigen is currently unknown. Generated by immunoSEQ multiplex PCR, the TCRdb table keeps only in-frame clones and is missing some. The data show about 1.1 million clones, more than 75% seen once. The chain links TRBV6-5 to TRBJ2-1; the D gene is possibly TRBD2 (6 bases). The receptor's source is a man aged 18 to 30 in good health. Some clones in this sample may be carry-over from other donors' samples. Input material: memory CD4+ T cells from PBMCs. The subset was: CD45RA-negative fraction. In DNA, the CDR3 is TGTGCCAGCAGACCGCCGGGGGTCCCCAATGAGCAGTTCTTC. It is translated as CASRPPGVPNEQFF.